Below, 19 T cell receptor beta chains from the same sample are listed, as sequenced in a study of response to subunit inactivated influenza vaccine. Via MiXCR, TCRdb re-called the RT-PCR reads, giving one row per CDR3 protein. In the table there are about 240,000 distinct CDR3 sequences, 9% to 15% of which are singletons. The sample was non-naive T cells sorted from PBMCs, taken about 14 days before vaccination. Receptors were obtained from a man in his fifties or sixties who received an inactivated influenza vaccine.

J is TRBJ2-7 and V is TRBV5-6; D unclear. The CDR3 spans 14 residues. CDR1 is SGHDT, CDR2 YYEEEE, per germline. Trimming took off 5 bases at V and 2 bases at J, with 14 bases between the two ends. DNA of the CDR3: TGTGCCAGCAGTACCTGGGATTTTGCCTACGAGCAGTACTTC. Protein: CASSTWDFAYEQYF.

This chain uses TRBV24-1 with TRBJ2-3; D remains unclear. Trimming left V 7 bases short and J 1 base short, with 8 bases between. Germline-derived CDR1 and CDR2 are KGHDR and SFDVKD. This CDR3 has 13 amino acids. The CDR3 spells CATSQQGTDTQYF. DNA for the CDR3: TGTGCCACCAGCCAGCAGGGCACAGATACGCAGTATTTT.

The V gene is TRBV6-5, the J gene TRBJ1-3; no clear D. There are 13 residues in the CDR3. Trimming pared 3 bases from V and 1 base from J, leaving 4 bases between. Germline V gives CDR1 MNHEY, CDR2 SVGAGI. The CDR3 DNA sequence: TGTGCCAGCAGTTATTTTTCTGGAAACACCATATATTTT. The encoded protein is CASSYFSGNTIYF.

V and J are TRBV20-1 and TRBJ1-1, with a tentative D call TRBD1 (5 bases). Trimming left V 5 bases short and J 1 base short, with 23 bases between. Germline-derived CDR1 and CDR2 are DFQATT and SNEGSKA (reference sequence). The CDR3 sequence is 17 residues long. The CDR3 DNA reads TGCAGTGCTCTCCGGTCCTTTGTCCGGGGGGGGAACACTGAAGCTTTCTTT. Translating gives CSALRSFVRGGNTEAFF.

This clonotype was seen more than once but under ten times. The chain has TRBV9 and TRBJ2-2; D not certain. From germline, CDR1 is SGDLS and CDR2 YYNGEE. Deletions cut 0 bases from V and 2 bases from J, with 11 bases between. This CDR3 is built from 16 residues. CDR3 coding DNA: TGTGCCAGCAGCGTAGGTTCACAGTCCAACACCGGGGAGCTGTTTTTT. It specifies CASSVGSQSNTGELFF.

This clonotype was picked up many times. The chain couples TRBV7-9 to TRBJ2-2, with D unclear. In germline, CDR1 is SEHNR, CDR2 FQNEAQ (reference sequence). The V and J ends lost 2 bases and 7 bases respectively, with 2 bases between them. The CDR3 is made up of 11 amino acids. In DNA form, the CDR3 reads TGTGCCAGCAGCTTACTCGGGGAGCTGTTTTTT. Translating gives CASSLLGELFF.

The sample holds a few counts of this clonotype. The chain links TRBV29-1 to TRBJ2-3; D tentatively fits TRBD1 or TRBD2 (6 bases each). V lost 7 bases to trimming and J lost 4 bases, with 12 bases between them. The CDR3 is 12 amino acids. The germline V gene has CDR1 SQVTM and CDR2 ANQGSEA. DNA for the CDR3: TGCAGCGCTAGGGGGGCCGCAGATACGCAGTATTTT. Amino acids: CSARGAADTQYF.

The chain couples TRBV20-1 to TRBJ2-1; D could derive from TRBD1 or TRBD2 (5 bases each). CDR1 is DFQATT, CDR2 SNEGSKA, per germline (reference sequence). V was shortened by 4 bases and J by 7 bases, with 11 bases between the two germline ends. The CDR3 loop spans 12 amino acids. The CDR3: CSATRAGNEQFF. The CDR3 DNA reads as TGCAGTGCTACGAGGGCAGGGAATGAGCAGTTCTTC.

The chain employs TRBV20-1 and TRBJ2-5; 10 bases line up with TRBD1. Germline CDR1 is DFQATT and CDR2 is SNEGSKA (reference sequence). The ends lost 4 bases at V and 4 bases at J; junction bases unmatched: 6. This CDR3 has 14 residues. This CDR3 is CSAKRTGGRETQYF. For the CDR3, the DNA is TGCAGTGCTAAGCGGACAGGGGGTCGAGAGACCCAGTACTTC.

The chain carries TRBV29-1 and TRBJ2-3; D remains ambiguous. CDR3 length: 14 residues. Germline V gene lookup returns CDR1 SQVTM and CDR2 ANQGSEA. V gave up 3 bases and J gave up 0 bases, with 10 bases separating them. The CDR3 region has the DNA TGCAGCGTTGATTCGGGCGCTAGCACAGATACGCAGTATTTT. Encoded protein: CSVDSGASTDTQYF.

This clonotype was observed many times. V usage is TRBV7-9 and J usage is TRBJ2-3; D is uncertain. This CDR3 has 15 residues. CDR1 is SEHNR, CDR2 FQNEAQ, per germline (reference sequence). V lost 1 base and J 1 base, leaving 9 bases between the germline ends. DNA of the CDR3: TGTGCCAGCAGCTTAGGTCAACCAGGCACAGATACGCAGTATTTT. Its protein is CASSLGQPGTDTQYF.

This chain joins TRBV6-2 or TRBV6-3 and TRBJ2-5, with 9 bases fitting TRBD2. The CDR3 runs to 14 residues. The V gene's germline CDR1 is MNHEY and CDR2 SVGEGT. Trimming removed 6 bases from V and 5 bases from J; junction bases left unmatched: 7. The CDR3 sequence is CASSHERGDETQYF. CDR3 nucleotides: TGTGCCAGCAGCCACGAGCGGGGGGATGAGACCCAGTACTTC.

The rearrangement joins TRBV9 to TRBJ2-5; D is possibly TRBD2 (6 bases). Per the germline V gene, CDR1 is SGDLS and CDR2 is YYNGEE. The CDR3 is 14 residues long. V was cut by 0 bases and J by 5 bases, with 11 bases left in between. The CDR3 loop reads CASSVVTTRETQYF. The CDR3 bases are TGTGCCAGCAGCGTAGTAACGACTAGGGAGACCCAGTACTTC.

This chain links TRBV21-1 with TRBJ2-3; the DNA was not compared with TRBD1, the D call given in the table. TRBV21-1 is given as a pseudogene. The CDR3 is 16 residues long. CDR3 nucleotides: TGTGCCAGCTTCGTGGGGCAGCGGCTCCGCATAGATACGCAGTATTTT. Translated, it gives CASFVGQRLRIDTQYF.

V is TRBV20-1 and J is TRBJ2-7; 12 bases agree with TRBD2. In germline, CDR1 is DFQATT, CDR2 SNEGSKA (reference sequence). Trimming removed 1 base from V and 4 bases from J; junction bases left unmatched: 11. The CDR3 has 17 amino acids. This CDR3 reads CSARVGGRTSGGYEQYF. CDR3 nucleotides: TGCAGTGCTAGAGTCGGGGGGAGAACTAGCGGGGGGTACGAGCAGTACTTC.

This clonotype was counted a single time. This chain links TRBV2 with TRBJ2-1; 8 bases match TRBD1. The CDR3 runs to 19 residues. Germline V CDR1 and CDR2: SNHLY, FYNNEI. The DNA for the CDR3 is TGTACCTGCTGTTTAGAGACAGGGGCCGCAAAGACTACCTACAATGAGCAGTTCTTC. This translates into CTCCLETGAAKTTYNEQFF.

The chain joins TRBV4-2 to TRBJ1-5, with a tentative D call TRBD1 (5 bases). V lost 0 bases and J lost 5, with 8 bases in between. The CDR3 contains 14 residues. Germline V gene lookup returns CDR1 LGHNA and CDR2 YNFKEQ. The chain's CDR3 is CASSQDPGDQPQHF. DNA for the CDR3: TGTGCCAGCAGCCAAGATCCGGGGGATCAGCCCCAGCATTTT.

The chain uses TRBV5-1 and TRBJ2-5; 9 nucleotides align to TRBD2. CDR3 length: 16 residues. With 4 bases clipped from V and 2 bases from J, the junction kept 9 bases outside the gene matches. The germline gives CDR1 SGHRS, CDR2 YFSETQ. The CDR3 spells CASSIGLAILQETQYF. The CDR3 DNA is TGCGCCAGCAGCATCGGACTAGCGATACTACAAGAGACCCAGTACTTC. Variable domain in full (rest from reference TRBV5-1 and TRBJ2-5): KAGVTQTPRYLIKTRGQQVTLSCSPISGHRSVSWYQQTPGQGLQFLFEYFSETQRNKGNFPGRFSGRQFSNSRSEMNVSTLELGDSALYLCASSIGLAILQETQYFGPGTRLLVL.

This clonotype occurred a few times. V and J are TRBV9 and TRBJ1-1, with no clear D. Germline CDR1 reads SGDLS; CDR2 reads YYNGEE. V lost 0 bases and J lost 1, with 7 bases in between. The CDR3 contains 14 residues. The CDR3: CASSVAAANTEAFF. Written as DNA, the CDR3 is TGTGCCAGCAGCGTAGCTGCAGCGAACACTGAAGCTTTCTTT. The variable domain in full, completed from reference TRBV9 and TRBJ1-1, reads DSGVTQTPKHLITATGQRVTLRCSPRSGDLSVYWYQQSLDQGLQFLIQYYNGEERAKGNILERFSAQQFPDLHSELNLSSLELGDSALYFCASSVAAANTEAFFGQGTRLTVV.